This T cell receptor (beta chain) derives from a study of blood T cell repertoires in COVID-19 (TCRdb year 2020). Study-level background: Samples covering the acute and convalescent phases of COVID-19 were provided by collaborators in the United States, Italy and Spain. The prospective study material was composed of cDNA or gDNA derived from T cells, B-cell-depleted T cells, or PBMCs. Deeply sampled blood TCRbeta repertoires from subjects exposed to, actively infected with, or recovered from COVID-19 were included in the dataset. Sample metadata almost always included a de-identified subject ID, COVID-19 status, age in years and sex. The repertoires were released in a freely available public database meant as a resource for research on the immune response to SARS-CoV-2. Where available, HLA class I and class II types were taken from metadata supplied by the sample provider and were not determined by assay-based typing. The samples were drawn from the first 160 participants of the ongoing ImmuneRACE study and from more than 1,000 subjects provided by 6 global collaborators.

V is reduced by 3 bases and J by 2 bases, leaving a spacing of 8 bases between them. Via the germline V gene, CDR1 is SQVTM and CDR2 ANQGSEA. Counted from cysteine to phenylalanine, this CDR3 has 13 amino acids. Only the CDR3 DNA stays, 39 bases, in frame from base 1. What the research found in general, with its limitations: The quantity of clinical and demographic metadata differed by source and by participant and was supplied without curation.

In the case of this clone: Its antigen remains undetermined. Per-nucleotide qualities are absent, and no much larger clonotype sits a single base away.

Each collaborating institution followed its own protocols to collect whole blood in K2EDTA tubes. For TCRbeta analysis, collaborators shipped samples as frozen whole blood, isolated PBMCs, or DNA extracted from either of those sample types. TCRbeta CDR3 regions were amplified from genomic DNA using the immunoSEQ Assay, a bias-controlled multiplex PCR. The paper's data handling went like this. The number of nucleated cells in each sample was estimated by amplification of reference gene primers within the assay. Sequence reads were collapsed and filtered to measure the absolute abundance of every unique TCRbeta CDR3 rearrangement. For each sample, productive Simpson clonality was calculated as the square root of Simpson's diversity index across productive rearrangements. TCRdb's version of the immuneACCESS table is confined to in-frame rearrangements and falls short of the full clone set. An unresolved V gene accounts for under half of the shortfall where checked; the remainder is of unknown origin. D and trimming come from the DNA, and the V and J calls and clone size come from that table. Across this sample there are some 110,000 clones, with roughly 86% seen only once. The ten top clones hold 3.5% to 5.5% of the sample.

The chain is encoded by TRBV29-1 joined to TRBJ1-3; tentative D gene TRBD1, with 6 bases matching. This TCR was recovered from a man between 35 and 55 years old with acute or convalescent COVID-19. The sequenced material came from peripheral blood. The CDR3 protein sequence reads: CSVEHRAGNTIYF. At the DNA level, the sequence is TGCAGCGTTGAGCACAGGGCTGGAAACACCATATATTTT.